This entry is about one T cell receptor (beta chain). As processed by the authors: Estimation of nucleated cell counts was performed using reference gene primer amplification. Assay: immunoSEQ multiplex PCR; the TCRdb copy retains only in-frame clones and omits some. V and J calls and clone size follow that table, whereas D and trimming were derived from the DNA. The sample records about 190,000 clones, just under 80% being singletons. The record originates from a study of blood T cell repertoires in COVID-19. Overall study: Acute and convalescent COVID-19 specimens originated in the United States, Italy and Spain. PBMCs, B-cell-depleted T cells, or T cells provided the cDNA or gDNA that made up the material.

The V and J ends lost 2 bases and 7 bases, in that order; junction bases with no gene match: 11. Germline V gene sequence: CDR1 MNHNY, CDR2 SVGAGI (reference sequence). This CDR3 is built from 16 residues. Sequencing was carried out using peripheral blood. This clonotype was obtained from a woman aged 80 or older with active or convalescent COVID-19. The V call is TRBV6-6, the J call TRBJ2-7, with 10 bases identical to TRBD1. CDR3 coding DNA: TGTGCCAGCAGTTACCCACCTTCCGGGACAGGGGAAGAGCAGTACTTC. Its protein is CASSYPPSGTGEEQYF.